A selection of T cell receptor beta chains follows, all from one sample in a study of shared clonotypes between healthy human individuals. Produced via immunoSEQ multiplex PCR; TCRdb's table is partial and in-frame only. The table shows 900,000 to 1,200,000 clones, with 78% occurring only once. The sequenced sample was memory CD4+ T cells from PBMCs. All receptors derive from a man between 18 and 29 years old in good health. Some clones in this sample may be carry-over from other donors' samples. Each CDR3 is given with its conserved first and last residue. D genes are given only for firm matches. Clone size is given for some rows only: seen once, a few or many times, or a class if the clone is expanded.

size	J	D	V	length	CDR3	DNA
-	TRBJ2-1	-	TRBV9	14	CASSVISLGNEQFF	TGTGCCAGCAGCGTAATCTCTCTCGGGAATGAGCAGTTCTTC
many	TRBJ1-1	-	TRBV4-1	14	CASSQVGLNTEAFF	TGCGCCAGCAGCCAAGTAGGACTGAACACTGAAGCTTTCTTT
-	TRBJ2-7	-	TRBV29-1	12	CSVAAHSYEQYF	TGCAGCGTTGCTGCCCACTCCTACGAGCAGTACTTC
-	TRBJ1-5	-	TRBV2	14	CASSERAINQPQHF	TGTGCCAGCAGTGAAAGGGCCATTAATCAGCCCCAGCATTTT
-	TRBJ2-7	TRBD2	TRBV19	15	CASRGAGAVSYEQYF	TGTGCCAGTAGGGGAGCGGGGGCCGTCTCCTACGAGCAGTACTTC
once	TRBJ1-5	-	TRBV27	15	CASSFSREVGQPQHF	TGTGCCAGCAGTTTCTCCAGGGAGGTTGGTCAGCCCCAGCATTTT
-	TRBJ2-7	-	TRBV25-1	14	CASSFKANSYEQYF	TGTGCCAGCAGTTTCAAGGCCAACTCCTACGAGCAGTACTTC
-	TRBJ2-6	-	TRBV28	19	CASSPAGTPALSGANVLTF	TGTGCCAGCAGTCCAGCCGGGACACCTGCTCTCTCTGGGGCCAACGTCCTGACTTTC
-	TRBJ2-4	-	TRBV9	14	CASSGHRVVDIQYF	TGTGCCAGCAGCGGGCACAGGGTGGTAGACATTCAGTACTTC
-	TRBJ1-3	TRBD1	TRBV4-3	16	CASSQRTGLSGNTIYF	TGCGCCAGCAGCCAACGGACAGGGCTCTCTGGAAACACCATATATTTT
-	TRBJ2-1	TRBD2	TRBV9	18	CASSPRKGEAGGYNEQFF	TGTGCCAGCAGCCCAAGAAAAGGTGAAGCGGGAGGATACAATGAGCAGTTCTTC
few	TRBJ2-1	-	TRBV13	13	CASSLVRGNEQFF	TGTGCCAGCAGCTTAGTACGCGGCAATGAGCAGTTCTTC
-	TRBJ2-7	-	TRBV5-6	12	CASSLPGYEQYF	TGTGCCAGCAGCCTCCCAGGGTACGAGCAGTACTTC
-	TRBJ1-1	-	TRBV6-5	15	CASSYQGQLNTEAFF	TGTGCCAGCAGTTACCAGGGACAATTGAACACTGAAGCTTTCTTT
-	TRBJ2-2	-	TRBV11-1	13	CASRPYMAGELFF	TGTGCCAGCAGACCCTATATGGCCGGGGAGCTGTTTTTT
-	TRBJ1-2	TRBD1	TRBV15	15	CATRAPGGTGYGYTF	TGTGCCACCAGAGCCCCGGGGGGGACAGGGTATGGCTACACCTTC
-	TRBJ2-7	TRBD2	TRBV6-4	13	CASSVLAGYEQYF	TGTGCCAGCAGTGTACTAGCGGGCTACGAGCAGTACTTC
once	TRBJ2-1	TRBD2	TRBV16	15	CASSHTGLGGNEQFF	TGTGCCAGCAGCCACACGGGACTGGGGGGGAATGAGCAGTTCTTC
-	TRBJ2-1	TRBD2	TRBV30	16	CAWSARLAGGSNEQFF	TGTGCCTGGAGTGCCCGACTAGCGGGAGGATCCAATGAGCAGTTCTTC
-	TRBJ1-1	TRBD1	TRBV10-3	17	CAISEGTGGSLYTEAFF	TGTGCCATCAGTGAGGGGACAGGGGGCTCTTTGTACACTGAAGCTTTCTTT
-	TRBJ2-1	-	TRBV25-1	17	CASSELGTGIQYNEQFF	TGTGCCAGCAGTGAATTGGGCACAGGGATCCAGTACAATGAGCAGTTCTTC
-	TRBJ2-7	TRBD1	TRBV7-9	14	CASSSNPGGYEQYF	TGTGCCAGCAGCTCGAACCCAGGGGGATACGAGCAGTACTTC
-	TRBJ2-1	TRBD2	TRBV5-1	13	CASRGTSVNEQFF	TGCGCCAGCAGAGGGACTAGCGTGAATGAGCAGTTCTTC